This T cell receptor beta chain stems from a study of CD8 T cells in Susac syndrome. RNA in amounts of about 0.5 to 1 ug was reverse transcribed with random hexamers. TCRdb redid the calling of the immunoSEQ multiplex PCR reads with MiXCR, one entry per CDR3 protein. The sample lists around 56,000 distinct CDR3 sequences, approximately 92% occurring once. Germline CDR1 MNHEY, CDR2 SVGAGI. V trimming: 2 bases; J trimming: 1 base; junction bases outside the gene matches: 12. The CDR3 is made up of 18 amino acids. This receptor was taken from a human donor in good health. The chain joins TRBV6-5 to TRBJ2-3; 7 bases are a match to TRBD2. The sample comprised CD8+ T cells from PBMCs. CDR3 coding DNA: TGTGCCAGCAGTTACCGACCCTTGGCGGCGGGGGGCACAGATACGCAGTATTTT. This sequence encodes CASSYRPLAAGGTDTQYF.